This T cell receptor beta chain was captured by sequencing in a study of blood T cell repertoires in COVID-19. Whole-study context: Italy, Spain and the United States were the sources of the convalescent and acute COVID-19 samples.

Assay: immunoSEQ multiplex PCR; the TCRdb copy retains only in-frame clones and omits some. The data hold about 230,000 clones, with just over 85% observed a single time. Germline CDR1 and CDR2: SEHNR and FQNEAQ (reference sequence). J was trimmed by 4 bases and V by 5 bases; bases with no gene match: 1. The CDR3 runs to 14 residues. The V and J genes are TRBV7-9 and TRBJ2-1; 11 bases are shared with TRBD2. This receptor was identified in a man in his fifties with COVID-19, enrolled during active disease. Sequences were obtained from peripheral blood. CDR3 amino acids: CASSRTSGYNEQFF. The CDR3 bases are TGTGCCAGCAGCCGGACTAGCGGGTACAATGAGCAGTTCTTC.